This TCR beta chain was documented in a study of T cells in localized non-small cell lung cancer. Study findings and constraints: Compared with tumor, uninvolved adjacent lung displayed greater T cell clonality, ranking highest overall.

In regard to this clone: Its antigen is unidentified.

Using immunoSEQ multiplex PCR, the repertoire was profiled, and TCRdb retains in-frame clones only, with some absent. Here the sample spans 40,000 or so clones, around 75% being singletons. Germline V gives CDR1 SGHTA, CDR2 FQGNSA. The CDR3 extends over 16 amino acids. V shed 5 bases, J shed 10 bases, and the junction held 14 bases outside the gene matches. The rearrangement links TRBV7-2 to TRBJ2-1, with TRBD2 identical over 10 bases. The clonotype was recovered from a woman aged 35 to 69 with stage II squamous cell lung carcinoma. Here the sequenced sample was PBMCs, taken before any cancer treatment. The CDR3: CASSRLGLAIINEQFF. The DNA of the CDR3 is TGTGCCAGCAGCCGACTGGGACTAGCGATTATCAACGAGCAGTTCTTC. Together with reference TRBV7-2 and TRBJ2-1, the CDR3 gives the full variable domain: GAGVSQSPSNKVTEKGKDVELRCDPISGHTALYWYRQSLGQGLEFLIYFQGNSAPDKSGLPSDRFSAERTGGSVSTLTIQRTQQEDSAVYLCASSRLGLAIINEQFFGPGTRLTVL.